Listed below are T cell receptor beta chains from one sample, sequenced in a study of blood T cells in healthy people across ages. TCRdb itself ran the 5' RACE reads through MiXCR, one entry per CDR3 protein. The sample holds 1.5 million to 2 million distinct CDR3 sequences; roughly 28% are singletons and the top ten take roughly 8.2%. Sequenced: blood. Every receptor here comes from a woman aged 30 to 39 in good health. CDR3s include the opening cysteine and the closing phenylalanine or tryptophan. Fields, in order: V gene, D gene, clone size, J gene, CDR3 DNA, CDR3 protein. A D gene is named only where the DNA matches it firmly. For some rows the clone size is stated as once, few or many, or as a class when expanded; others skip it.

TRBV7-9	NA	many	TRBJ2-7	TGTGCCAGCAACAGGGTAGGGTCCTACGAGCAGTACTTC	CASNRVGSYEQYF
TRBV4-3	NA	NA	TRBJ1-1	TGCGCCAGCAACCAAGTCCTCATTGGGGGGACTGAAGCTTTCTTT	CASNQVLIGGTEAFF
TRBV4-3	NA	NA	TRBJ1-1	TGCGCCAGCAGCCAAGACTCGGAGTACACTGAAGCTTTCTTT	CASSQDSEYTEAFF
TRBV10-2	NA	NA	TRBJ2-5	TGCGCCAGCAGTGTTTCTTCGGGACTCACGCAAGAGACCCAGTACTTC	CASSVSSGLTQETQYF
TRBV5-1	TRBD1	NA	TRBJ1-5	TGCGCCAGCAGCGTTGGGACAGGGGGCGAACAGCCCCAGCATTTT	CASSVGTGGEQPQHF
TRBV18	NA	many	TRBJ2-1	TGTGCCAGCTCACCCACTGGTGTTTACAATGAGCAGTTCTTC	CASSPTGVYNEQFF
TRBV10-2	NA	many	TRBJ2-5	TGCGCCAGCAAATGGGGTACAATTCAAGAGACCCAGTACTTC	CASKWGTIQETQYF
TRBV20-1	TRBD2	once	TRBJ2-3	TGCAGTGCTAGACCGATCCAGGGACTAGCGGGGGGCACAGATACGCAGTATTTT	CSARPIQGLAGGTDTQYF
TRBV3-1	NA	NA	TRBJ1-1	TGTGCCAGCAGCCAGGCCTGGACAACTGAAGCTTTCTTT	CASSQAWTTEAFF
TRBV9	TRBD2	NA	TRBJ2-7	TGTGCCAGCAGCCCAGGGACTAGCGTAGTAAACGAGCAGTACTTC	CASSPGTSVVNEQYF
TRBV10-3	TRBD2	NA	TRBJ2-1	TGTGCCATCAGTTCCACTAGCGGACTATACAATAAGCAGTTCTTC	CAISSTSGLYNKQFF
TRBV5-8	NA	NA	TRBJ2-1	TGTGCCAGCAGCCTCTTCGTGGGAGATCTGTTCAATGAGCAGTTCTTC	CASSLFVGDLFNEQFF
TRBV12-3/TRBV12-4	NA	few	TRBJ2-3	TGTGCCGGCAGTCTCCTAATTGTCACAGATACGCAGTATTTT	CAGSLLIVTDTQYF
TRBV9	TRBD2	few	TRBJ2-3	TGTGCCAGCAGCTTTAGCGGGAGTCCCCCAGATACGCAGTATTTT	CASSFSGSPPDTQYF
TRBV7-2	NA	NA	TRBJ2-5	TGTGCCAGCAGCTTAGCGCCAAGGAACTATAAAGAGACCCAGTACTTC	CASSLAPRNYKETQYF
TRBV7-2	TRBD2	once	TRBJ2-7	TGTGTCAGCAGCTCCGTAGCGGGGCAGTACGAGCAGTACTTC	CVSSSVAGQYEQYF